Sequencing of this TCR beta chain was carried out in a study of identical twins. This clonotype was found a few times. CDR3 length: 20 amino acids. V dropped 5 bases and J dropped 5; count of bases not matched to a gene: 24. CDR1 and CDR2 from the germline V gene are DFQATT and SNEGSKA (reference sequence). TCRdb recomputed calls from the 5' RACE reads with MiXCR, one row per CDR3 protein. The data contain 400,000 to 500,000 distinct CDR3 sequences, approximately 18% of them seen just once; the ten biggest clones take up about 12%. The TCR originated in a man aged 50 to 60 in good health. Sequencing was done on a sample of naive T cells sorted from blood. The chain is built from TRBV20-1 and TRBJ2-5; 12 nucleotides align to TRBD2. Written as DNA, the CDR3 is TGCAGTGCTCCCCATGGATCTAGCGGGGGGGCCGATTTTCGTTCTGAGACCCAGTACTTC. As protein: CSAPHGSSGGADFRSETQYF.